Following are 29 T cell receptor beta chains from one sample sequenced in a study of cytomegalovirus exposure and HLA in healthy donors. In the PCR, 60 Vbeta and 13 Jbeta primers were used. The protocol was immunoSEQ multiplex PCR, while the TCRdb copy is restricted to in-frame clones and leaves out a portion. This repertoire shows tens of thousands of clones, 70% found once; its top ten account for roughly a fifth. Sequenced: PBMCs. The receptors derive from a woman between 55 and 75 years old in good health and CMV-seropositive.

To note about this clone: One end of the junction fails to match germline, which may point to a read error. The V gene is TRBV7-9, the J gene TRBJ1-4, with no clear D. From germline, CDR1 is SEHNR and CDR2 FQNEAQ (reference sequence). The CDR3 totals 14 residues. As DNA, the CDR3 is TGTTCCAGCAACCTCTGGGAGTATAATGAAAAACTGTTTTTT. Protein sequence: CSSNLWEYNEKLFF.

This clone has only one observation. The chain recombines TRBV6-6 with TRBJ1-2; 9 bases are shared with TRBD1. The CDR3 extends over 14 amino acids. V trimming: 1 base; J trimming: 6 bases; junction bases outside the gene matches: 3. Germline loops: CDR1 MNHNY, CDR2 SVGAGI (reference sequence). The CDR3 protein is CASSYLQGANGYTF. DNA of the CDR3: TGTGCCAGCAGTTACTTACAGGGGGCGAATGGCTACACCTTC.

This chain links TRBV6-5 with TRBJ1-2; possibly TRBD1 for D (6 bases). There are 14 residues in the CDR3. V was cut by 6 bases and J by 5 bases, with 16 bases left in between. The V gene's germline CDR1 is MNHEY and CDR2 SVGAGI. CDR3 sequence reads: CASRRQVQDYGYTF. The CDR3 DNA is TGTGCCAGCAGGAGACAGGTTCAAGATTATGGCTACACCTTC.

This clone was seen a single time. Here the CDR3 DNA reads TGCGCCAGCAGCCGCGACAGGGGGCTTTCTCGGGACGAGCAGTACTTC. This sequence encodes CASSRDRGLSRDEQYF. V is TRBV4-1 and J is TRBJ2-7, with 10 bases lining up with TRBD1. The CDR3 is 16 amino acids. The J segment lost 5 bases and the V segment lost 4 bases, leaving 11 bases of the junction unmatched. Germline V lookup: CDR1 MGHRA, CDR2 YSYEKL.

This chain uses TRBV12-5 with TRBJ1-2; 8 bases are a match to TRBD1. V shed 5 bases and J 4 bases; nucleotides not matched to a gene: 9. This CDR3 has 15 residues. The V gene's germline CDR1 is LGHNT and CDR2 FRNRAP. The CDR3 region is CASGPKTGVFYGYTF. The CDR3 DNA sequence: TGTGCTAGTGGTCCGAAGACAGGGGTATTCTATGGCTACACCTTC.

The V and J genes are TRBV9 and TRBJ1-4; perhaps TRBD1 as D (6 bases). V was clipped by 0 bases and J by 3 bases, with 9 bases between them. Germline CDR1 is SGDLS and CDR2 is YYNGEE. This CDR3 comprises 15 residues. The CDR3 DNA reads TGTGCCAGCAGCGTAGGGCCAGGGGCTAATGAAAAACTGTTTTTT. Translating it yields CASSVGPGANEKLFF.

This clone showed up just a few times. CDR3 nucleotide sequence: TGTGCCAGCAGCTTGTATCGATTAGCAAAGTCAGATACGCAGTATTTT. As protein: CASSLYRLAKSDTQYF. This chain connects TRBV5-4 to TRBJ2-3; D is uncertain. The germline CDR1 and CDR2 sequences are SGHNT and YYREEE (reference sequence). The CDR3 spans 16 residues. Trimming removed 1 base from V and 4 bases from J, with 16 bases in between.

V gene TRBV19 combines with J gene TRBJ1-6; maybe TRBD1 (5 bases). The CDR3 totals 13 residues. V lost 4 bases and J lost 8, with 9 bases in between. Germline CDR1 LNHDA, CDR2 SQIVND (reference sequence). CDR3 amino acids: CASSRQPYSPLHF. The CDR3 DNA is TGTGCCAGTAGTAGACAGCCGTATTCACCCCTCCACTTT.

This clone occurred once. The chain links TRBV18 to TRBJ1-2; TRBD1 aligns across 7 bases. Per germline, CDR1 KGHSH and CDR2 LQKENI. V lost 4 bases to trimming and J lost 6 bases; unmatched junction nucleotides: 8. The CDR3 has 14 amino acids. DNA for the CDR3: TGTGCCAGCTCACTACTGACAGGGATCGATGGCTACACCTTC. Its translation is CASSLLTGIDGYTF.

The chain is built from TRBV11-3 and TRBJ1-1; the D gene is possibly TRBD1 (5 bases). V lost 5 bases and J lost 5, with 12 bases in between. The CDR3 runs to 13 residues. Germline CDR1 and CDR2: SGHNT and YENEEA. CDR3 amino acids: CASSPRGSTEAFF. CDR3 DNA sequence: TGTGCCAGCAGCCCAAGGGGAAGTACTGAAGCTTTCTTT.

Note on this clone: The same CDR3 can be traced to other DNA sequences in this sample. CDR3 amino acids: CASSQGQGTFSGNTIYF. CDR3 DNA sequence: TGTGCCAGCAGCCAAGGACAGGGGACCTTCTCTGGAAACACCATATATTTT. V gene TRBV14 combines with J gene TRBJ1-3; 8 bases are a match to TRBD1. CDR3 length: 17 residues. Trimming at V came to 1 base and at J to 0 bases, leaving 5 bases not matched to a gene. Germline V CDR1 and CDR2: SGHDN, FVKESK.

V is TRBV9 and J is TRBJ2-1; 10 bases fit TRBD2. The V gene end was trimmed by 4 bases and the J gene end by 2 bases; junction bases not matched to a gene: 3. This CDR3 contains 15 residues. Germline V lookup: CDR1 SGDLS, CDR2 YYNGEE. The CDR3 region is CASSLSGGPYNEQFF. The CDR3 DNA reads as TGTGCCAGCAGCCTTAGCGGGGGGCCCTACAATGAGCAGTTCTTC.

V is TRBV6-5 and J is TRBJ1-6, with TRBD1 matching over 9 bases. With V trimmed by 2 bases and J by 7 bases, 3 bases remained unmatched. Germline CDR1 is MNHEY and CDR2 is SVGAGI. The CDR3 contains 15 residues. CDR3 protein: CASSYAGQGNSPLHF. The CDR3 coding sequence is TGTGCCAGCAGTTACGCCGGACAGGGGAATTCACCCCTCCACTTT.

Only a few counts were recorded for this clone. The chain couples TRBV4-3 to TRBJ1-2; 7 bases match TRBD1. V dropped 6 bases and J dropped 7; count of bases not matched to a gene: 5. Per germline, CDR1 LGHNA and CDR2 YSLEER. This CDR3 contains 12 residues. The CDR3 DNA sequence: TGCGCCAGCAGAAAGACAGGGCTTGGCTACACCTTC. Amino acid sequence: CASRKTGLGYTF.

A note on this clone: Distinct nucleotide sequences in the sample also encode this CDR3. This chain uses TRBV18 with TRBJ2-3; tentative D call: TRBD1 (5 bases). V was pared by 1 base and J by 0 bases, with 8 bases between. The CDR3 covers 15 residues. CDR1 is KGHSH and CDR2 is LQKENI in the germline V gene. The CDR3 nucleotides are TGTGCCAGCTCACCACTGGCAGGGAGCACAGATACGCAGTATTTT. Translating gives CASSPLAGSTDTQYF.

This chain connects TRBV9 to TRBJ1-5, with 7 bases matching TRBD1. With 3 bases clipped from V and 0 bases from J, the junction kept 9 bases outside the gene matches. The CDR3 is made up of 17 amino acids. Germline V lookup: CDR1 SGDLS, CDR2 YYNGEE. The CDR3 DNA follows: TGTGCCAGCAGCGGGGGGACAGACACAAATAGCAATCAGCCCCAGCATTTT. It translates to CASSGGTDTNSNQPQHF.

As to this clone: One base separates it from a far larger clone, so it is likely a read error. Distinct nucleotide sequences in the sample also encode this CDR3. The V and J genes are TRBV5-4 and TRBJ1-1; weak D call: TRBD1 (5 bases). The CDR3 sequence is 16 residues long. CDR1 is SGHNT, CDR2 YYREEE, per germline (reference sequence). V shed 4 bases and J shed 0 bases, with 16 bases lying between them. In DNA form, the CDR3 reads TGTGCCAGCAGCCCCCCTGGAGGGACGGTGAACACTGAAGCTTTCTTT. This sequence encodes CASSPPGGTVNTEAFF.

CDR3 residues: CASSPGTSGAGDTQYF. The CDR3 region has the DNA TGTGCCAGCAGCCCGGGGACTAGCGGGGCGGGAGATACGCAGTATTTT. The V call is TRBV7-3, the J call TRBJ2-3; 13 bases align to TRBD2. This CDR3 spans 16 amino acids. Germline-derived CDR1 and CDR2 are SGHTA and FQGTGA. Trimming at V came to 5 bases and at J to 5 bases, leaving 7 bases not matched to a gene. Looking up the rest from reference TRBV7-3 and TRBJ2-3 gives the full variable domain: GAGVSQTPSNKVTEKGKYVELRCDPISGHTALYWYRQSLGQGPEFLIYFQGTGAADDSGLPNDRFFAVRPEGSVSTLKIQRTERGDSAVYLCASSPGTSGAGDTQYFGPGTRLTVL.

The V call is TRBV5-1, the J call TRBJ2-7, with no clear D. CDR3 size: 13 residues. V dropped 1 base and J dropped 5 bases, with 10 bases sitting between them. The germline gives CDR1 SGHRS, CDR2 YFSETQ. The CDR3 DNA is TGCGCCAGCAGCTTGCGGCAGGCAGACGAGCAGTACTTC. This encodes CASSLRQADEQYF.

The rearrangement joins TRBV16 to TRBJ1-2, with D unresolved. The CDR3 covers 14 residues. The germline V gene encodes CDR1 KGHSY and CDR2 FQNENV. Trimming shortened V by 0 bases and J by 3 bases, and 8 bases separated the two germline ends. CDR3 loop: CASSQSWEHYGYTF. CDR3 in DNA: TGTGCCAGCAGCCAATCATGGGAGCACTATGGCTACACCTTC.

The rearrangement joins TRBV4-2 to TRBJ1-1; no clear D gene. This CDR3 has 14 amino acids. Trimming pared 0 bases from V and 1 base from J, leaving 6 bases between. Germline assignment: CDR1 LGHNA and CDR2 YNFKEQ. CDR3 coding DNA: TGTGCCAGCAGCCAAGAAACAGCGAACACTGAAGCTTTCTTT. This translates into CASSQETANTEAFF.

The genes are TRBV7-2 and TRBJ1-2, with 9 nucleotides matching TRBD1. This CDR3 is built from 14 residues. V lost 4 bases, J lost 6 bases, and 6 bases stayed unmatched. Germline lookup yields CDR1 SGHTA and CDR2 FQGNSA. This CDR3 is CASSSRDRADGYTF. The CDR3, as DNA: TGTGCCAGCAGCTCCCGGGACAGGGCGGATGGCTACACCTTC.

The V call is TRBV6-5, the J call TRBJ1-1; D is ambiguous. Trimming cost V 4 bases and J 5 bases, with 5 bases left between them. This CDR3 region has 11 residues. The germline gives CDR1 MNHEY, CDR2 SVGAGI. CDR3 amino acids: CASSSPTEAFF. CDR3 DNA: TGTGCCAGCAGTTCCCCTACTGAAGCTTTCTTT.

The chain has TRBV14 and TRBJ1-6; the D gene is possibly TRBD1 (6 bases). Trimming stripped 6 bases from V and 6 bases from J, with 15 bases between. This CDR3 spans 15 amino acids. Germline CDR1 is SGHDN and CDR2 is FVKESK. CDR3 region: CASRYRDAGNSPLHF. The CDR3 DNA reads as TGTGCCAGCAGGTACAGGGACGCGGGTAATTCACCCCTCCACTTT. Full variable domain (remainder filled in from reference TRBV14 and TRBJ1-6): EAGVTQFPSHSVIEKGQTVTLRCDPISGHDNLYWYRRVMGKEIKFLLHFVKESKQDESGMPNNRFLAERTGGTYSTLKVQPAELEDSGVYFCASRYRDAGNSPLHFGNGTRLTVT.

V is TRBV11-2 and J is TRBJ1-1; unclear D gene. With 6 bases removed from V and 1 base from J, the gap between germline ends came to 12 bases. Germline V gene sequence: CDR1 SGHAT, CDR2 FQNNGV. CDR3 size: 14 residues. In DNA, the CDR3 is TGTGCCAGCAGTGTTACCGGAGGGAACACTGAAGCTTTCTTT. Protein sequence: CASSVTGGNTEAFF.

The count of this clone is one. The V gene is TRBV15, the J gene TRBJ1-5, with 7 bases matching TRBD1. The CDR3 is 15 amino acids. Per germline, CDR1 LNHNV and CDR2 YYDKDF (reference sequence). Trimming took 0 bases from V and 4 from J; bases not matched to a gene: 3. The CDR3 DNA is TGTGCCACCAGCAGAGAGCCGACAGGGAATCAGCCCCAGCATTTT. Protein product: CATSREPTGNQPQHF.

The genes are TRBV5-6 and TRBJ1-1; the D gene is possibly TRBD1 (5 bases). The CDR3 loop spans 13 amino acids. V dropped 4 bases and J dropped 8 bases, with 15 bases sitting between them. The germline CDR1 and CDR2 sequences are SGHDT and YYEEEE. The CDR3: CASSRPGGGEAFF. The CDR3 DNA reads TGTGCCAGCAGCCGACCCGGGGGAGGCGAAGCTTTCTTT.

The genes are TRBV4-3 and TRBJ1-6; D may be TRBD1 (5 bases). This CDR3 has 19 residues. Germline V gene sequence: CDR1 LGHNA, CDR2 YSLEER. Trimming shortened V by 0 bases and J by 8 bases, and 23 bases separated the two germline ends. CDR3 sequence reads: CASSQETLRDRREDSPLHF. CDR3 bases: TGCGCCAGCAGCCAAGAAACTCTCCGGGATCGCAGGGAGGATTCACCCCTCCACTTT.

The chain couples TRBV7-2 to TRBJ1-5; the D gene is possibly TRBD1 (6 bases). Trimming pared 3 bases from V and 0 bases from J, leaving 18 bases between. CDR1 and CDR2 from the germline V gene are SGHTA and FQGNSA. The CDR3 is 18 amino acids. The CDR3, as DNA: TGTGCCAGCAGCTTGACGCCGGGACACCTGAATAGCAATCAGCCCCAGCATTTT. It specifies CASSLTPGHLNSNQPQHF.